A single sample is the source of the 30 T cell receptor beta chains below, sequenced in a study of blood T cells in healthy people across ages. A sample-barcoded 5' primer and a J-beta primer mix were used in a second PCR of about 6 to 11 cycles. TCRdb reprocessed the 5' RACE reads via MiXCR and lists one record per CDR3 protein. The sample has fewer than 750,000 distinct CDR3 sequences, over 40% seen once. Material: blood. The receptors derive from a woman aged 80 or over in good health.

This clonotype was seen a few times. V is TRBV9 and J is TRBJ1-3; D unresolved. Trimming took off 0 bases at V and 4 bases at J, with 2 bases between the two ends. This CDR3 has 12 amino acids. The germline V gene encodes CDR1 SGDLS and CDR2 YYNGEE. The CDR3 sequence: CASSVVGNTIYF. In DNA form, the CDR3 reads TGTGCCAGCAGCGTAGTCGGAAACACCATATATTTT.

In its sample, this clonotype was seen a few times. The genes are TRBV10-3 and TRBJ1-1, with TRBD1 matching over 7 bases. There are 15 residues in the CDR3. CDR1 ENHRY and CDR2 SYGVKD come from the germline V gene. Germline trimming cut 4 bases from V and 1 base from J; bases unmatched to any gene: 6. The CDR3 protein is CAISALRTGNTEAFF. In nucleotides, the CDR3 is TGTGCCATCAGTGCCCTCCGGACAGGGAACACTGAAGCTTTCTTT.

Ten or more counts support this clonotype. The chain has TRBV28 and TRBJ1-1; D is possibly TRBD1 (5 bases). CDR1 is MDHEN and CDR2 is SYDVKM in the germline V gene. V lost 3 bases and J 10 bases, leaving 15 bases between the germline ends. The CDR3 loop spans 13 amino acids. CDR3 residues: CASSLIGGRTAFF. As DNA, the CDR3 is TGTGCCAGCAGTTTGATTGGGGGGAGGACAGCTTTCTTT.

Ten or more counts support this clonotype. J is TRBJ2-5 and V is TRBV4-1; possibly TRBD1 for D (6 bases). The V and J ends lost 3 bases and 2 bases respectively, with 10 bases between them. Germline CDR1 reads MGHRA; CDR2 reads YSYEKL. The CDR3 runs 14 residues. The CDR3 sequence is CASSHPDRQETQYF. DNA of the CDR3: TGCGCCAGCAGCCACCCCGACAGGCAAGAGACCCAGTACTTC.

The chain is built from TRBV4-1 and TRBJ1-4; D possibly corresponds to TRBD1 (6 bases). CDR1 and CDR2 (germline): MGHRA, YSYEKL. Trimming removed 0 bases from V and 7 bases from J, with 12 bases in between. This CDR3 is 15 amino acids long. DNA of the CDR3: TGCGCCAGCAGCCAAGACGGGGGCAGATTTGAAAAACTGTTTTTT. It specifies CASSQDGGRFEKLFF.

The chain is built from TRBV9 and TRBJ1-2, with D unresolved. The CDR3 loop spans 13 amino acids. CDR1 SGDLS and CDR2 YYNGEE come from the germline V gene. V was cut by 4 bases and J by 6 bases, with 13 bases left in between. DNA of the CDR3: TGTGCCAGCAGCCCTCCCGTAGGCCATGGCTACACCTTC. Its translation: CASSPPVGHGYTF.

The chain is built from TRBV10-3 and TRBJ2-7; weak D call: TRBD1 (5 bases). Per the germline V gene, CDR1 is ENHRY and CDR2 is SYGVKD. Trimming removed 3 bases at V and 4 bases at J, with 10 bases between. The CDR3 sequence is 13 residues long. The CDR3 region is CAISEGQRYEQYF. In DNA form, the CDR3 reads TGTGCCATCAGTGAAGGACAACGGTACGAGCAGTACTTC.

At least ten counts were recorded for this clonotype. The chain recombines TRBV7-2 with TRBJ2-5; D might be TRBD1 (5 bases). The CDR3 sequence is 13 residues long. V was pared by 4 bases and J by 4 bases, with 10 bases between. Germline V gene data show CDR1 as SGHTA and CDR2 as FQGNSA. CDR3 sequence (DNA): TGTGCCAGCAGCTCTCAGGGCGGAGAGACCCAGTACTTC. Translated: CASSSQGGETQYF.

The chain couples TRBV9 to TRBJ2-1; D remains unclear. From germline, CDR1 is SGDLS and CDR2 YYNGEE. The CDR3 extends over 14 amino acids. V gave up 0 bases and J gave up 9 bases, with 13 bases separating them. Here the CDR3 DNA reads TGTGCCAGCAGCGTAGCGTGGGCCGGCGGTGAGCAGTTCTTC. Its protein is CASSVAWAGGEQFF.

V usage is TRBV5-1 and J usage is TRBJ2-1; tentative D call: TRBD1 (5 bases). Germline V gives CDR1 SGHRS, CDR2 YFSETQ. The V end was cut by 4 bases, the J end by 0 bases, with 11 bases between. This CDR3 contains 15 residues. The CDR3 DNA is TGCGCCAGCAGCATGACAGTGAGCTCCTACAATGAGCAGTTCTTC. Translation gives CASSMTVSSYNEQFF.

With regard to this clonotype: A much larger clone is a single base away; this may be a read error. The CDR3, as DNA: TGTGCCAGCAGCAAACAGGGGAATCAGCCCCAGCATTTT. This gives the protein CASSKQGNQPQHF. The chain has TRBV2 and TRBJ1-5; 7 nucleotides agree with TRBD1. Germline V CDR1 and CDR2: SNHLY, FYNNEI. V dropped 6 bases and J dropped 4; count of bases not matched to a gene: 3. The CDR3 has 13 residues.

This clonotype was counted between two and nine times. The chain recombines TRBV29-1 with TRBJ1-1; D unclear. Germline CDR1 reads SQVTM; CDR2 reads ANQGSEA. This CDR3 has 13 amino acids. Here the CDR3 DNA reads TGCACCTACGCGGGAGGAATGAACACTGAAGCTTTCTTT. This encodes CTYAGGMNTEAFF.

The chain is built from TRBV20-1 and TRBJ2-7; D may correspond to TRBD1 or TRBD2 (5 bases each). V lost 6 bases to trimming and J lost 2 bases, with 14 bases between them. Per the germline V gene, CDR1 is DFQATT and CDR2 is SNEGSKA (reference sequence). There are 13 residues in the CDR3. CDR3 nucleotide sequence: TGCAGTGCCGAGGGCAGGGATGCCTACGAGCAGTACTTC. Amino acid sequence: CSAEGRDAYEQYF.

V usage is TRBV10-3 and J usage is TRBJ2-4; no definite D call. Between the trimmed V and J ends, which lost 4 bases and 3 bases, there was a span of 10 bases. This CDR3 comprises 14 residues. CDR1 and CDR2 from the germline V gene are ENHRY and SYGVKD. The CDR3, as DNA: TGTGCCATCAGTGGGCACAGTAACAAAAACATTCAGTACTTC. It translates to CAISGHSNKNIQYF.

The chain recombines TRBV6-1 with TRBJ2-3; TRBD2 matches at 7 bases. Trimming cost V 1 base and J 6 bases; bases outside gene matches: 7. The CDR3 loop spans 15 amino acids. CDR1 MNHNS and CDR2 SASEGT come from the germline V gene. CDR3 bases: TGTGCCAGCAGTGAAGTTATGGCGGGGGAGGATACGCAGTATTTT. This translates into CASSEVMAGEDTQYF.

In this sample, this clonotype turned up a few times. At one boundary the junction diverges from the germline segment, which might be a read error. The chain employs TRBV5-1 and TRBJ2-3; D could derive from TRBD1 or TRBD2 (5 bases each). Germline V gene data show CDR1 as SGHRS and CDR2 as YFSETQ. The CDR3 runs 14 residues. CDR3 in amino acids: CATADRGGTGTQYF. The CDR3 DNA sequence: TGCGCCACCGCAGACCGGGGTGGAACAGGTACGCAGTATTTT.

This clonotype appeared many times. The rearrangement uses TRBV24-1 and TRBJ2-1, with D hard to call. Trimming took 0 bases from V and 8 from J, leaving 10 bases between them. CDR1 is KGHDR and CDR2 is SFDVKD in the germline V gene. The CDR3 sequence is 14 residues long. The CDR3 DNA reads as TGTGCCACCAGTGATTTGTCAGGAACCGATGAGCAGTTCTTC. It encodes CATSDLSGTDEQFF.

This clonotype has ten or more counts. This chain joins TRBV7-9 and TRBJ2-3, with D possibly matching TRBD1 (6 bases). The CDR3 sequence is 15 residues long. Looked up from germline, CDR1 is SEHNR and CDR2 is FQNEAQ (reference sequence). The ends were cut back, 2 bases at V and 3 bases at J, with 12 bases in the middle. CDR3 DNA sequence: TGTGCCAGCAGCTTAACAGGACAGTCAACAGATACGCAGTATTTT. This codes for CASSLTGQSTDTQYF. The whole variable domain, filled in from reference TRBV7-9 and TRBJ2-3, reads DTGVSQNPRHKITKRGQNVTFRCDPISEHNRLYWYRQTLGQGPEFLTYFQNEAQLEKSRLLSDRFSAERPKGSFSTLEIQRTEQGDSAMYLCASSLTGQSTDTQYFGPGTRLTVL.

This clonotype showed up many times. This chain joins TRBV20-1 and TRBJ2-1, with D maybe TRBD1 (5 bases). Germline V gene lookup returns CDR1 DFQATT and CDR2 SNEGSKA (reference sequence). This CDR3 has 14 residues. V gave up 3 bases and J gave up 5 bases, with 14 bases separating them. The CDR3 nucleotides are TGCAGTGCTAGCGTAGGAGACAGACACAATGAGCAGTTCTTC. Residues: CSASVGDRHNEQFF.

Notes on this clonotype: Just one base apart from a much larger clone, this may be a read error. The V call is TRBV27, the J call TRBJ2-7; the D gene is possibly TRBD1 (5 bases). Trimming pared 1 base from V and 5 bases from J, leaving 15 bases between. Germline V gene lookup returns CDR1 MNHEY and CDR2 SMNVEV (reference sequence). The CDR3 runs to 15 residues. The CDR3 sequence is CASSLWAGSPHEQYF. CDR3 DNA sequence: TGTGCCAGCAGTTTATGGGCAGGGTCCCCCCACGAGCAGTACTTC.

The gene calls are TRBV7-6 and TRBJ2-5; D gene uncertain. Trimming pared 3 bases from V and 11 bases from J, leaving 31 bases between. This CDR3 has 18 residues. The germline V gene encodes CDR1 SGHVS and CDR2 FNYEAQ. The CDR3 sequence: CASSFSSAPVTFYNEQYF. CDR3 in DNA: TGTGCCAGCAGCTTCTCCTCGGCGCCGGTAACCTTCTACAATGAGCAGTACTTC.

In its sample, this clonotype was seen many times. This CDR3 reads CASSSGQILNQPQHF. The DNA of the CDR3 is TGTGCCAGCAGTTCTGGACAGATCCTCAATCAGCCCCAGCATTTT. V gene TRBV12-3 or TRBV12-4 combines with J gene TRBJ1-5; D might be TRBD1 (6 bases). Trimming removed 4 bases at V and 3 bases at J, with 13 bases between. CDR3 length: 15 residues.

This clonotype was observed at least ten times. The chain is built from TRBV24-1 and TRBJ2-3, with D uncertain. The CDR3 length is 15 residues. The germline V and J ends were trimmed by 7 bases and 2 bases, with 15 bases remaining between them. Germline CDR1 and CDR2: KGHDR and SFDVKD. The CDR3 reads CATSEPNQVTDTQYF. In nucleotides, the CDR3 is TGTGCCACCAGCGAACCGAATCAGGTCACAGATACGCAGTATTTT.

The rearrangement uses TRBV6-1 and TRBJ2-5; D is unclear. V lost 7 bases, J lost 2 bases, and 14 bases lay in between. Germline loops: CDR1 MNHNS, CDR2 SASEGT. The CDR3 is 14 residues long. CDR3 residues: CASISTRLQETQYF. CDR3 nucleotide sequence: TGTGCCAGCATAAGTACACGGTTGCAAGAGACCCAGTACTTC.

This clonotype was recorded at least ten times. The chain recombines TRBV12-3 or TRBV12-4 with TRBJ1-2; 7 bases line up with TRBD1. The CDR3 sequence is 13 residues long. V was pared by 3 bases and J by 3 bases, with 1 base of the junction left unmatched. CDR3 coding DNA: TGTGCCAGCAGTTTTGGGACAGACTATGGCTACACCTTC. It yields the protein CASSFGTDYGYTF.

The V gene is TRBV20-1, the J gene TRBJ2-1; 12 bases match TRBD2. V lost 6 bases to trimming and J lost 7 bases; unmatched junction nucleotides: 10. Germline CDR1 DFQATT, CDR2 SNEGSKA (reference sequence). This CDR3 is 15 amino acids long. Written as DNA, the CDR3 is TGCAGTGCCCAGCGGTTGACTAGCGGGGGAAATGAGCAGTTCTTC. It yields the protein CSAQRLTSGGNEQFF.

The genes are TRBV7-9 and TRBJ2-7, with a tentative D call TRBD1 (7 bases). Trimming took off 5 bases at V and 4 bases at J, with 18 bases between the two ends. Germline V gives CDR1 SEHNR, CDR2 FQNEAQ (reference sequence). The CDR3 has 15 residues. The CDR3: CASSPSTGRLYEQYF. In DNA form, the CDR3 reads TGTGCCAGCAGCCCATCGACAGGGAGGCTGTACGAGCAGTACTTC. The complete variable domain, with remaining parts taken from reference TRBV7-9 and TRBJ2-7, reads DTGVSQNPRHKITKRGQNVTFRCDPISEHNRLYWYRQTLGQGPEFLTYFQNEAQLEKSRLLSDRFSAERPKGSFSTLEIQRTEQGDSAMYLCASSPSTGRLYEQYFGPGTRLTVT.

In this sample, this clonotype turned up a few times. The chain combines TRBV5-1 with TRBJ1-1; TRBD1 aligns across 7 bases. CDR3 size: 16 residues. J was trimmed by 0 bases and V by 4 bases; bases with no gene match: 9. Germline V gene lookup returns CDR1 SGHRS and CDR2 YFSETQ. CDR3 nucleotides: TGCGCCAGCAGCGCCACAGGGGCTAACATGAACACTGAAGCTTTCTTT. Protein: CASSATGANMNTEAFF.

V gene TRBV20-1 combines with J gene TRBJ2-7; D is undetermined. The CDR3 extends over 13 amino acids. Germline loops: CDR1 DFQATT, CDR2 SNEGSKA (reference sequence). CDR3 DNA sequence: TGCGCCACCGATCCGCAGATGGCCTACGAGCAGTACTTC. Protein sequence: CATDPQMAYEQYF.

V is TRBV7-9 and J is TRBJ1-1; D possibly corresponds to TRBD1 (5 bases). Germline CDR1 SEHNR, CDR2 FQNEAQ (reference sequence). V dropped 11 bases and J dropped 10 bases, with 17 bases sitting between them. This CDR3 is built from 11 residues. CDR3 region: CAVRQGMRAFF. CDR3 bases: TGTGCCGTACGGCAGGGCATGAGAGCTTTCTTT.